These T cell receptor beta chains were read from a single sample in a study of early T cells in non-severe SARS-CoV-2 infection. TCRdb reprocessed the 5' RACE reads via MiXCR and lists one record per CDR3 protein. The repertoire includes tens of thousands of distinct CDR3 sequences, roughly 4.1% of them detected once, and 4% to 4.5% sits in the top ten. Sequenced: whole blood. The receptors here all came from an adult who was a healthcare worker with PCR-confirmed SARS-CoV-2 infection or an uninfected control (not recorded which). CDR3s include the opening cysteine and the closing phenylalanine or tryptophan. The D gene is left open where the match is weak. The size entry is marked missing in some rows and otherwise reads once, few, many or a size class.

abundance	j_gene	v_gene	d_gene	CDR3nt	CDR3aa
many	TRBJ2-7	TRBV11-1	.	TGTGCCAGCAGCTTAATGGAGGGGGCGGACGAGCAGTACTTC	CASSLMEGADEQYF
.	TRBJ1-1	TRBV18	.	TGTGCCAGCTCACAAGTATACATGAACACTGAAGCTTTCTTT	CASSQVYMNTEAFF
few	TRBJ2-1	TRBV5-4	TRBD2	TGTGCCAGCAGCCCGCGTGGACTAGCGGGAGGGGAGCAGTTCTTC	CASSPRGLAGGEQFF
many	TRBJ2-3	TRBV4-2	.	TGTGCCAGCAGCCAAAGGAGGACCCCGCAGTATTTT	CASSQRRTPQYF
medium-sized	TRBJ2-3	TRBV7-8	TRBD2	TGTGCCAGCAGCTTAACTAGCGGGAGTATCACAGATACGCAGTATTTT	CASSLTSGSITDTQYF
many	TRBJ2-7	TRBV7-2	TRBD2	TGTGCCAGCAGCTTGGGACTAGAGGCGGGGGAGCAGTACTTC	CASSLGLEAGEQYF
many	TRBJ2-7	TRBV5-1	.	TGCGCCAGCAGCTTGGCCTCCTCCTACGAGCAGTACTTC	CASSLASSYEQYF
.	TRBJ2-2	TRBV9	TRBD1	TGTGCCAGCAGCGCCGGGACAGTCAACACCGGGGAGCTGTTTTTT	CASSAGTVNTGELFF
many	TRBJ2-7	TRBV6-5	TRBD1	TGTGCCAGCAGTTACAGGATACGACAGGGGGCCTACGAGCAGTACTTC	CASSYRIRQGAYEQYF
.	TRBJ2-1	TRBV20-1	TRBD2	TGCAGTGCTAGAGGTTCGGGAGGGGGGTACAATGAGCAGTTCTTC	CSARGSGGGYNEQFF
many	TRBJ2-1	TRBV18	TRBD2	TGTGCCAGCTCACTCCCCGGGACTAGCGGGAGGGCCCTCAATGAGCAGTTCTTC	CASSLPGTSGRALNEQFF
many	TRBJ2-7	TRBV19	.	TGTGCCAGTAGTATCTCAGGAGCCTACGAGCAGTACTTC	CASSISGAYEQYF
few	TRBJ1-6	TRBV7-8	.	TGTGCCAGCAGCTTACTGTGGGGCGCAGGGTCACCCCTCCACTTT	CASSLLWGAGSPLHF
many	TRBJ1-3	TRBV28	TRBD1	TGTGCCAGCAGTTCTGAGACAGGGCTCAGCTCTGGAAACACCATATATTTT	CASSSETGLSSGNTIYF
many	TRBJ2-1	TRBV7-6	TRBD2	TGTGCCAGCAGTAGTAGCGGGGTGGGAAGGAATGAGCAGTTCTTC	CASSSSGVGRNEQFF
many	TRBJ2-5	TRBV23-1	.	TGCGCCAGCAGTCAATCGGTCCCACAGGGTAGATTGGAGACCCAGTACTTC	CASSQSVPQGRLETQYF
once	TRBJ2-3	TRBV7-2	.	TGTGCCAGCAGCTTAGGGGGGGCAGATACGCAGTATTTT	CASSLGGADTQYF
few	TRBJ2-1	TRBV7-8	TRBD2	TGTGCCAGCAGCACCCCACCCGGGACTAGCGGGAGAAGGCCCTACAATGAGCAGTTCTTC	CASSTPPGTSGRRPYNEQFF